Sequencing of this T cell receptor beta chain was carried out in a study of beta chain features in type 1 diabetes (dated by TCRdb to between 2017 and 2018). For the wider study: Patients and healthy donors did not differ in mean age, gender distribution, total cell number or subset yield. A total of roughly 98,000,000 sorted cells were examined across all samples, and RNA yield correlated strongly with the number of cells per subset. In the study, recently diagnosed type 1 diabetes patients and matched healthy donors were compared on the TCRB repertoires of their sorted circulating CD4+ T cell subsets. Whereas all 30 or so donors provided naive and central memory subsets, regulatory and stem cell-like memory subsets were isolated from just 8 patients and roughly eight healthy donors.

The germline V gene specifies SQVTM as CDR1 and ANQGSEA as CDR2. The CDR3, cysteine through phenylalanine, is 15 amino acids long. Of the read, only the CDR3 DNA is kept; its 45 bases are in frame from base 1. At the junction V is shortened by 4 bases and J by 0 bases, with 13 bases in between. All of the isolated RNA was reverse transcribed with the High Capacity cDNA Reverse Transcription Kit, so expressed TCRB transcripts were sequenced. Deep immunoSEQ sequencing was performed on naive, central memory and regulatory T cell samples, with an average of approximately 4 million total reads per sample. Sorted cells were lysed in RLT buffer and RNA was extracted with DNase-treated RNeasy Micro or Mini kits, depending on cell number. Each cell subset was processed separately to prevent cross-contamination, with patient and healthy donor samples processed together. TCRB sequences were amplified from cDNA with the immunoSEQ multiplex PCR, producing 87-bp fragments spanning the CDR3 region. The amplicons were sequenced using the Illumina HiSeq platform. The authors' analysis ran thus. Synthetic template baselines were used to correct PCR bias computationally, reads within Hamming distance 2 were collapsed, and singletons that could not be merged were discarded. Reads were aligned against IMGT to assign V, D and J genes, CDR3 length and insertions or deletions at six rearrangement sites. Within each subset, clonotype counts were normalized to the number of sorted cells before true diversity and Gini coefficients were calculated with the tcR R package. The overlap coefficient, calculated on TCRB nucleotide sequences, was used to measure repertoire sharing. Out-of-frame TCRB sequences from naive cells were analyzed to stand in for the pre-selection repertoire. TCRdb carries this immuneACCESS record with in-frame sequences only. Its versions omit some clonotypes, under half of them owing to an unresolved V gene in the studies checked, with the rest unexplained. The V and J calls and clone size are taken from that table; D and trimming were inferred from the DNA. Here the sample has 500,000 to 650,000 clones; around 12% occur a single time. The leading ten clones occupy 0.095% to 0.15% of the sample.

Results and caveats for the whole study, not just this receptor: The naive, central memory and regulatory TCRB repertoires appeared to resemble one another more closely among patients than among healthy donors. PCR may preferentially amplify shorter templates, but because patient and control samples were amplified and corrected together, any resulting skew would affect both groups equally. HLA sub-analyses involved small numbers of individuals, so any influence of HLA type on TCRB rearrangement remained unresolved. A moderate but significant shortening of TCRB CDR3 length was observed in type 1 diabetes patients in all four CD4+ subsets. Because cDNA was sequenced instead of genomic DNA, activated cells with high expression could be over-represented, although the groups did not differ in activation or CD3 levels. Fewer insertions and more nucleotide deletions at VDJ recombination sites were observed in patients with type 1 diabetes, implying thymic rearrangement abnormalities.

In this sample, this clone turned up a few times. Its antigen is not yet known. Base quality data are lacking; no much larger clone is found one base away. A single peripheral blood draw of around 0.11 L on average was collected from each donor into heparinised tubes. A BD FACSAria II and a panel including CD45RO, CCR7, CD25, CD127, CD95 and CD27 were used to sort naive, central memory, regulatory and stem cell-like memory CD4+ T cells. Every sorted population had a purity above 98%. PBMCs were isolated immediately by Lymphoprep density gradient centrifugation and stained directly without culture. Samples were stained and sorted in pairs, with one healthy donor and one patient per experiment, so that batch effects were minimized.

The rearrangement combines TRBV29-1 with TRBJ2-1, and possibly TRBD1, on 6 matching bases. The source is a man aged 30 to 45 with type 1 diabetes. Sequencing was carried out using naive CD4+ T cells from blood. The cell subset or site tag for this specimen amounts to: true naive CD4+ T cells. The sequenced DNA is TGCAGCGTTGTAACAGGGTCGAGCTCCTACAATGAGCAGTTCTTC. This sequence encodes CSVVTGSSSYNEQFF.